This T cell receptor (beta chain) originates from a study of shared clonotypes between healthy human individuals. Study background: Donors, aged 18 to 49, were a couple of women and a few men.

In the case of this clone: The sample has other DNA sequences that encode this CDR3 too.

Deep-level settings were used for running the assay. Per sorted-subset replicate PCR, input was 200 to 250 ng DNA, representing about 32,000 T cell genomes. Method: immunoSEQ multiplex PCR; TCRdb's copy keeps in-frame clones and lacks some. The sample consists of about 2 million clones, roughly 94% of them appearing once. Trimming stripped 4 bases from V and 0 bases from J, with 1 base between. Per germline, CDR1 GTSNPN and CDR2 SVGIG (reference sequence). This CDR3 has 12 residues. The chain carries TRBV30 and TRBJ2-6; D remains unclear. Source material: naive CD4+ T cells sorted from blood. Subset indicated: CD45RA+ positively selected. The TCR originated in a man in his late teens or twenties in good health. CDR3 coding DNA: TGTGCCTGGACCTCTGGGGCCAACGTCCTGACTTTC. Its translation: CAWTSGANVLTF.